The present T cell receptor (beta chain) was sequenced within a study of OX40 agonist ivuxolimab in advanced cancers. Sequencing was performed with immunoSEQ multiplex PCR; in TCRdb, only in-frame clones are kept and a portion is missing. The sample holds under 75,000 clones; approximately 91% are singletons and the top ten take 25%. The V end was cut by 3 bases, the J end by 4 bases, with 14 bases between. In germline, CDR1 is SGHDN, CDR2 FVKESK. This CDR3 contains 15 residues. The source of this sequence is an adult with an advanced solid tumor such as melanoma, head and neck, liver or kidney cancer. Sequencing was performed on CD4+ or CD8+ T cells sorted from blood, taken in a trial of the OX40 agonist ivuxolimab. This chain uses TRBV14 with TRBJ2-3; tentative D call: TRBD2 (5 bases). The CDR3 DNA sequence: TGTGCCAGCAGCCATTCCCCGGCGGGTCCAGATACGCAGTATTTT. Amino acid sequence: CASSHSPAGPDTQYF. The complete variable domain, with remaining parts taken from reference TRBV14 and TRBJ2-3, reads EAGVTQFPSHSVIEKGQTVTLRCDPISGHDNLYWYRRVMGKEIKFLLHFVKESKQDESGMPNNRFLAERTGGTYSTLKVQPAELEDSGVYFCASSHSPAGPDTQYFGPGTRLTVL.